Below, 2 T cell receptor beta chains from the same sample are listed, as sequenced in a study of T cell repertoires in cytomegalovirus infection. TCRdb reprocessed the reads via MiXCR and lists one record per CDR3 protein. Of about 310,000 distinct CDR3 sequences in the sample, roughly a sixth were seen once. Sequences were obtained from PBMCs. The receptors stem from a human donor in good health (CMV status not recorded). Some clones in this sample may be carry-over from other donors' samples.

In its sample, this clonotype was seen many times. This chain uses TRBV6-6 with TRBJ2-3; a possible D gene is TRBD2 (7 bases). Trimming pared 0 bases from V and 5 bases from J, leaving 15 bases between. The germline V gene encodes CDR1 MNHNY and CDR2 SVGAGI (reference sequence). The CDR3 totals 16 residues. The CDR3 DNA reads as TGTGCCAGCAGTTACTCGATCGGGGGGCAGGGAGATACGCAGTATTTT. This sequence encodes CASSYSIGGQGDTQYF.

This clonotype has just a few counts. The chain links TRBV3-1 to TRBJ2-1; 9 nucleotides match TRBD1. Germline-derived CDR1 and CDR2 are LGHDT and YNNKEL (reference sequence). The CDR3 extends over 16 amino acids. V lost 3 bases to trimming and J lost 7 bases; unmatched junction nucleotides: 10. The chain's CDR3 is CASSHSGTGSGNEQFF. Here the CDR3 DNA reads TGTGCCAGCAGCCACTCCGGGACAGGGTCGGGGAATGAGCAGTTCTTC.